The 18 T cell receptor beta chains listed next were all sequenced from one sample in a study of beta chain features in type 1 diabetes. Study-wide results and limits: Within each of all four CD4+ subsets, Type 1 diabetes patients had TCRB CDR3s that were moderately but significantly shorter.

For these TCRs, the target antigens are not known. The sequenced template was cDNA made from the entire isolated RNA. TCRdb's table, derived via immunoSEQ multiplex PCR, lists solely in-frame clones and lacks some. This table holds around 70,000 clones, just under 50% found once. The sequenced material came from central memory CD4+ T cells from blood. The source of these receptors is a man aged 30-40 years with type 1 diabetes.

This clone turned up a few times. The J gene is TRBJ2-5, the V gene TRBV29-1; 11 nucleotides line up with TRBD2. Trimming at V came to 4 bases and at J to 5 bases, leaving 12 bases not matched to a gene. Germline CDR1 is SQVTM and CDR2 is ANQGSEA. The length of the CDR3 is 16 residues. CDR3 nucleotides: TGCAGCGTTGTTGTTTCGGTAGCGGGAGGGCAGGAGACCCAGTACTTC. It specifies CSVVVSVAGGQETQYF.

V usage is TRBV6-5 and J usage is TRBJ1-6, with D perhaps TRBD1 (5 bases). Germline V gene lookup returns CDR1 MNHEY and CDR2 SVGAGI. Trimming removed 2 bases from V and 10 bases from J, with 12 bases in between. This CDR3 comprises 14 residues. The CDR3 DNA reads TGTGCCAGCAGTTACGGGGGGTATGGCTCACCCCTCCACTTT. This encodes CASSYGGYGSPLHF.

The J gene is TRBJ2-7, the V gene TRBV14; 8 bases are a match to TRBD2. Germline-derived CDR1 and CDR2 are SGHDN and FVKESK. The V gene end was trimmed by 6 bases and the J gene end by 1 base; junction bases not matched to a gene: 11. This CDR3 region has 16 residues. The CDR3 region is CASRDSGVLGSYEQYF. DNA for the CDR3: TGTGCCAGCAGAGATAGCGGGGTCCTCGGATCCTACGAGCAGTACTTC. The full variable domain, rest sourced from reference TRBV14 and TRBJ2-7, is EAGVTQFPSHSVIEKGQTVTLRCDPISGHDNLYWYRRVMGKEIKFLLHFVKESKQDESGMPNNRFLAERTGGTYSTLKVQPAELEDSGVYFCASRDSGVLGSYEQYFGPGTRLTVT.

In this sample, this clone turned up a few times. The CDR3 region has the DNA TGTGCCTGGACGCAGGGAGGGTTCGACTATGGCTACACCTTC. Translating gives CAWTQGGFDYGYTF. The rearrangement links TRBV30 to TRBJ1-2; perhaps TRBD1 as D (5 bases). Germline V gene lookup returns CDR1 GTSNPN and CDR2 SVGIG (reference sequence). With 4 bases removed from V and 3 bases from J, the gap between germline ends came to 15 bases. The CDR3 runs 14 residues.

This clone was counted between two and nine times. This chain connects TRBV5-4 to TRBJ2-1, with TRBD1 matching over 7 bases. V lost 4 bases to trimming and J lost 5 bases; unmatched junction nucleotides: 6. Germline CDR1 is SGHNT and CDR2 is YYREEE (reference sequence). The CDR3 sequence is 14 residues long. This chain's CDR3 is CASSPGQHNNEQFF. The CDR3 DNA follows: TGTGCCAGCAGCCCGGGACAGCACAACAATGAGCAGTTCTTC.

The chain joins TRBV7-2 to TRBJ2-1, with 11 bases aligning to TRBD2. J lost 0 bases, V lost 1 base, and 8 bases had no gene match. This CDR3 spans 19 amino acids. The germline V gene encodes CDR1 SGHTA and CDR2 FQGNSA. The chain's CDR3 is CASSLVQRLAGGSYNEQFF. The CDR3 DNA reads TGTGCCAGCAGCTTAGTTCAGAGGCTAGCGGGAGGCTCCTACAATGAGCAGTTCTTC.

V and J are TRBV27 and TRBJ2-7; perhaps TRBD2 as D (6 bases). Trimming left V 5 bases short and J 0 bases short, with 14 bases between. Germline CDR1 is MNHEY and CDR2 is SMNVEV (reference sequence). This CDR3 has 15 residues. The CDR3: CASSLTAEGSYEQYF. The CDR3 DNA reads TGTGCCAGCAGTCTCACAGCGGAGGGCTCCTACGAGCAGTACTTC.

V and J are TRBV4-2 and TRBJ1-5, with D perhaps matching TRBD1 (5 bases). This CDR3 region has 16 residues. CDR1 and CDR2 (germline): LGHNA, YNFKEQ. V was trimmed by 3 bases and J by 3 bases, leaving 15 bases between them. This CDR3 is CASSQGGRDHNQPQHF. The CDR3 coding sequence is TGTGCCAGCAGCCAGGGAGGAAGGGACCACAATCAGCCCCAGCATTTT.

The CDR3 here is CASSDPDLPQHF. The DNA of the CDR3 is TGTGCCAGCAGTGATCCGGACTTGCCCCAGCATTTT. The V and J genes are TRBV6-1 and TRBJ1-5; D unclear. CDR1 is MNHNS, CDR2 SASEGT, per germline. The CDR3 runs 12 residues. V was trimmed by 3 bases and J by 9 bases, leaving 9 bases between them.

The chain employs TRBV11-2 and TRBJ2-2; 9 nucleotides agree with TRBD2. From germline, CDR1 is SGHAT and CDR2 FQNNGV. CDR3 size: 16 residues. The V and J ends lost 5 bases and 5 bases, in that order; junction bases with no gene match: 9. As DNA, the CDR3 is TGTGCCAGCAGCCCTCGGCGCGGGGGGGTAACCGGGGAGCTGTTTTTT. Translated, it gives CASSPRRGGVTGELFF.

Comment on this clone: The junction departs from the called germline gene at one end, perhaps through a read error. The chain combines TRBV30 with TRBJ2-3; tentative D call: TRBD2 (5 bases). CDR3 length: 12 amino acids. Per germline, CDR1 GTSNPN and CDR2 SVGIG (reference sequence). The CDR3 sequence: CAGSYSTDTQYF. The CDR3 DNA is TGTGCCGGGAGCTATAGCACAGATACGCAGTATTTT.

CDR3: CASSNLLAGDEQYF. CDR3 bases: TGTGCCAGCAGCAACCTACTAGCGGGGGACGAGCAGTACTTC. J is TRBJ2-7 and V is TRBV5-4, with 11 bases identical to TRBD2. The V segment lost 4 bases and the J segment 5 bases; nucleotides outside the gene matches: 5. CDR3 length: 14 residues. Germline V gene data show CDR1 as SGHNT and CDR2 as YYREEE (reference sequence).

The gene calls are TRBV5-1 and TRBJ2-1; the D is unclear. Germline assignment: CDR1 SGHRS and CDR2 YFSETQ. This CDR3 contains 13 residues. Trimming stripped 4 bases from V and 4 bases from J, with 9 bases between. Here the CDR3 DNA reads TGCGCCAGCAGCCCCGGGTCTTACAATGAGCAGTTCTTC. Amino acid sequence: CASSPGSYNEQFF.

V and J are TRBV6-5 and TRBJ2-7; no clear D gene. Germline V CDR1 and CDR2: MNHEY, SVGAGI. Trimming removed 6 bases from V and 0 bases from J, with 12 bases in between. This CDR3 spans 14 amino acids. CDR3 DNA: TGTGCCAGCAGAAACACCATTCTCTCCTACGAGCAGTACTTC. Its protein is CASRNTILSYEQYF.

V gene TRBV11-2 combines with J gene TRBJ2-2; 7 bases fit TRBD1. V dropped 5 bases and J dropped 1; count of bases not matched to a gene: 4. CDR3 size: 15 residues. Germline CDR1 SGHAT, CDR2 FQNNGV. The CDR3 DNA reads TGTGCCAGCAGCCCGCGGACAGGGAACACCGGGGAGCTGTTTTTT. Protein sequence: CASSPRTGNTGELFF. Full variable domain (remainder filled in from reference TRBV11-2 and TRBJ2-2): EAGVAQSPRYKIIEKRQSVAFWCNPISGHATLYWYQQILGQGPKLLIQFQNNGVVDDSQLPKDRFSAERLKGVDSTLKIQPAKLEDSAVYLCASSPRTGNTGELFFGEGSRLTVL.

V and J are TRBV29-1 and TRBJ2-7, with D possibly matching TRBD1 (6 bases). The CDR3 has 13 residues. Germline CDR1 SQVTM, CDR2 ANQGSEA. Trimming removed 6 bases at V and 1 base at J, with 13 bases between. The CDR3 spells CSVATGYSYEQYF. CDR3 sequence (DNA): TGCAGCGTAGCCACAGGGTATTCCTACGAGCAGTACTTC.

The genes are TRBV25-1 and TRBJ2-5; 7 bases match TRBD1. The CDR3 has 13 residues. Germline loops: CDR1 MGHDK, CDR2 SYGVNS. V gave up 4 bases and J gave up 5 bases; unmatched junction bases: 4. The CDR3 nucleotides are TGTGCCAGCAGTGGACAGGGTGTTGAGACCCAGTACTTC. It translates to CASSGQGVETQYF. The complete variable domain, with remaining parts taken from reference TRBV25-1 and TRBJ2-5, reads EADIYQTPRYLVIGTGKKITLECSQTMGHDKMYWYQQDPGMELHLIHYSYGVNSTEKGDLSSESTVSRIRTEHFPLTLESARPSHTSQYLCASSGQGVETQYFGPGTRLLVL.

V is TRBV11-2 and J is TRBJ2-3; 11 bases agree with TRBD2. V shed 6 bases, J shed 4 bases, and the junction held 6 bases outside the gene matches. CDR1 is SGHAT, CDR2 FQNNGV, per germline. There are 15 residues in the CDR3. The CDR3 here is CASSVAGGPADTQYF. The CDR3 DNA is TGTGCCAGCAGTGTAGCGGGGGGGCCTGCAGATACGCAGTATTTT.